Sequencing of this TCR beta chain was carried out in a study of radiation and T cells in renal cell carcinoma. CDR1 SGHDT and CDR2 YYEEEE come from the germline V gene. The CDR3 runs to 15 residues. V lost 5 bases and J 0 bases, leaving 12 bases between the germline ends. Study conclusions and caveats: Top tumor clonotypes rose in blood 2 weeks post-radiation, then contracted.

Concerning this clone itself: No antigen is known for it.

This sample's time point: blood 2 weeks post-SBRT. The treatment: 15 Gy SBRT to primary tumor, nephrectomy 4 weeks later. Sequencing was performed with immunoSEQ multiplex PCR; in TCRdb, only in-frame clones are kept and a portion is missing. The repertoire holds tens of thousands of clones, with 80% as singletons. The chain couples TRBV5-6 to TRBJ1-3; maybe TRBD1 (5 bases). Sequencing was performed on blood, taken from a patient whose treatment included radiotherapy and nephrectomy. The TCR originated in a woman in her seventies with renal cell carcinoma. CDR3 sequence (DNA): TGTGCCAGCAGTGACGGGGGGATCTCTGGAAACACCATATATTTT. Its translation: CASSDGGISGNTIYF.